A selection of T cell receptor beta chains follows, all from one sample in a study of blood T cells in healthy people across ages. From the 5' RACE reads, TCRdb called clonotypes with MiXCR, one entry per CDR3 protein. The sample has some 1,500,000 distinct CDR3 sequences; 35% to 45% are singletons. The source material was blood. The receptors here all came from a young woman in good health. The conserved cysteine and the conserved F or W are not part of the CDR3 here.

>-|TRBV20-1
SARDHRGVIYNEQY
>TRBJ2-3|TRBV6-5
ASRNTDRLATDTQY
>TRBJ1-6|TRBV7-9
ASSLVRAGTAVWPLH
>TRBJ2-7|TRBV27
ASSFLAGGPELYEQY
>TRBJ2-5|TRBV20-1
SARDESGGPRAQY
>TRBJ1-1|TRBV29-1
SVARLGRINTEAF
>TRBJ2-3|TRBV9
ASSDRQGSTDTQY
>TRBJ2-7|TRBV7-3
ASSLGLAGAGEQY
>TRBJ2-7|TRBV28
ASSAPGQGLHEQY
>TRBJ1-2|TRBV29-1
SVEMVRQSYGYT
>TRBJ2-6|TRBV15
ATSRDPVSGANVLT
>TRBJ2-6|TRBV20-1
SAHYGGAGANVLT
>TRBJ2-5|TRBV4-3
ASSQTGTGRWGQY
>TRBJ1-1|TRBV7-9
ASSGQGGSGAF
>TRBJ2-1|TRBV7-2
ASSLLVLSYNEQF
>TRBJ1-2|TRBV20-1
SARDLDREPAALNYGYT
>-|TRBV10-2
ASSALGDEQY
>TRBJ1-5|TRBV20-1
SARDLPGDSQPQH
>TRBJ2-5|TRBV4-2
ACSQGFGHPGQGLETQY
>TRBJ2-7|TRBV29-1
SVEDRGSVKPYEQY
>TRBJ1-5|TRBV27
ASSLQGADQPQH
>TRBJ2-1|TRBV29-1
SVVAGQGGDEQF
>TRBJ2-7|TRBV4-3
ASSQAPSGIHEQY
>-|TRBV4-1
ASSPFQGYNEQY
>TRBJ2-7|TRBV25-1
ASSHGRGQGAYEQY
>TRBJ1-5|TRBV7-9
ASSLVLGAAANQPQH